This T cell receptor beta chain was identified during a study of T cells in Graves' hyperthyroidism and ophthalmopathy (dated by TCRdb to the late 2010s). A note on the overall study: Peripheral blood samples were taken at initial diagnosis, before any treatment was given. For training and testing, the 80 to 100 patients in the discovery cohort were randomly divided in a 7:3 ratio. Once sampling was done, hyperthyroidism patients were given methimazole at a starting dose of 30 mg daily, whereas ophthalmopathy patients were given high-dose intravenous methylprednisolone. TCR V-J signatures able to tell the groups apart were searched for in a discovery cohort of 95 or so patients, of whom roughly 42 had Graves' ophthalmopathy and 55 to 60 had stable Graves' hyperthyroidism. TCR Vbeta CDR3 sequencing of 135 peripheral blood samples (over 40 ophthalmopathy, 75 or so hyperthyroidism and roughly 17 progressor patients) is reported in the paper. Thyroid tissue and blood T-cell repertoires from about 6 Graves' hyperthyroidism patients were also compared in the study. Prospective prediction of ophthalmopathy was tested in an independent validation cohort consisting of some 20 hyperthyroidism patients and over 15 patients who later progressed to ophthalmopathy.

Overall study outcomes, separate from this receptor: In validation, the model predicted progression to ophthalmopathy with approximately 70% sensitivity and less than 75% specificity, a median of approximately 6.7 months before onset. Most expanded thyroid clonotypes (frequency above 0.001) were also detected in blood, suggesting blood repertoires may reflect thyroid immune responses. No statistical method was used to set the sample size in advance, and investigators knew the group allocation. Ophthalmopathy was separated from stable hyperthyroidism by a 13 V-J signature model, with over 85% sensitivity and about 84% specificity obtained in cross-validation and 80%/75% obtained in testing.

A patient counted as having stable Graves' hyperthyroidism if no progression to ophthalmopathy occurred over 18 months of follow-up. Hyperthyroidism patients were newly diagnosed, had a disease duration of under 2 months, and were aged 18 to 65 years. Any patient with an uncontrolled infection, another autoimmune disease, pregnancy or lactation was excluded. Diagnoses relied on clinical symptoms, serum thyroxine and TRAb, thyroid ultrasound and orbital computed tomography. Ficoll-Paque density gradient centrifugation was used to isolate PBMCs from approximately 10 ml of fresh peripheral blood. Total RNA was extracted with Trizol reagent, and quality was checked on an Agilent 2100 Bioanalyzer. Deletion took 8 bases off V and 8 bases off J, with a span of 17 bases between the germline ends. The CDR3 goes from the cysteine to the phenylalanine over 13 residues. Only the CDR3 region is kept as DNA, spanning 39 bases read in frame from base 1. Reading the germline V gene gives CDR1 KGHDR and CDR2 SFDVKD.

Notes on this clonotype: What antigen it recognizes has not been identified. Base qualities are not at hand, and no much larger clone is one base apart.

Amplification of TCR beta CDR3 regions was carried out from RNA transcripts. A first-round RT-PCR of the TCR CDR3 used the HTBI primer set with the Qiagen OneStep RT-PCR kit. Libraries were constructed in a second round of multiplex PCR, after which size selection and purification were performed. Libraries were sequenced paired-end with 100 bp reads on an Illumina HiSeq2000. The authors' analysis ran thus. SOAPnuke was used to process the raw data, with reads discarded if the reads contained adapters or uncalled bases, had a mean Phred below 15, or lacked an exact constant-primer or identifier match. COPE v1.2.5 was used to merge the high-quality paired reads, and each unique nucleotide sequence was defined as a clonotype. MiTCR v1.1 was used to align the clonotypes against IMGT TRBV, TRBD and TRBJ reference segments. The analysis included only V-J combinations with a frequency above 0.0001, which together covered roughly 99% of the repertoires. The TCS score was defined as the ratio of F50 (clonal expansion) to E x V (chaos), calculated using BLOSUM62-based TCRdist between CDR3 peptides within each V-J. Welch's t-statistics and random forest reduced 514 V-J features to roughly 13, which were used in a naive Bayes classifier (R e1071). The raw public reads went through TCRdb reprocessing: fastp at Q25, MiXCR clone calling, in-frame beta chains kept. Every CDR3 protein is listed once, alongside the most common genes and DNA of its rows. The V and J calls come from TCRdb's annotation, not from the publication. The sample data list roughly 740,000 distinct CDR3 sequences, and over 15% of these were observed just once. The top ten constitute approximately 8.4% of the sample.

Sequenced material: blood. The V and J segments used are TRBV24-1 and TRBJ1-1; the D gene is perhaps TRBD1, on 6 matching bases. The source is a man in his late teens or twenties with Graves' hyperthyroidism. The CDR3 amino acid sequence is: CATTSTGSAEAFF. The DNA reads as follows: TGTGCCACCACTAGTACAGGGTCTGCGGAAGCTTTCTTT.